Listed below are T cell receptor beta chains from one sample, sequenced in a study of blood T cell repertoires in COVID-19. Profiled with immunoSEQ multiplex PCR; TCRdb holds only in-frame clones, not every one. The sample has approximately 140,000 clones; approximately 90% are singletons. Sequenced sample: peripheral blood. The receptors shown here come from a man aged 50 to 60 with active or convalescent COVID-19. The CDR3 runs from the conserved cysteine through the conserved F or W. A D gene is named only where the DNA matches it firmly. The size field is filled for only some rows; it gives once, few, many or a size class.

d_gene	abundance	v_gene	j_gene	CDR3aa	CDR3nt
-	-	TRBV5-5	TRBJ1-4	CASSRAGDGDEKLFF	TGTGCCAGCAGTCGGGCAGGGGACGGGGATGAAAAACTGTTTTTT
-	-	TRBV4-1	TRBJ1-1	CASSQPTGKTEAFF	TGCGCCAGCAGCCAACCGACAGGTAAGACTGAAGCTTTCTTT
-	-	TRBV10-1	TRBJ2-3	CASSEPGEIRTDTQYF	TGCGCCAGCAGTGAGCCAGGCGAGATTAGGACAGATACGCAGTATTTT
-	-	TRBV5-4	TRBJ1-1	CASSSGRDRTEAFF	TGTGCCAGCAGCTCCGGTCGAGACAGAACTGAAGCTTTCTTT
TRBD1	-	TRBV7-2	TRBJ1-5	CASSLVATGGTSNQPQHF	TGTGCCAGCAGCTTAGTAGCTACAGGGGGAACTAGCAATCAGCCCCAGCATTTT
-	-	TRBV15	TRBJ2-7	CATSRGRTAYEQYF	TGTGCCACCAGCAGAGGAAGGACAGCCTACGAGCAGTACTTC
-	-	TRBV6-5	TRBJ2-3	CASRIGHSTDTQYF	TGTGCCAGCCGGATAGGACACAGCACAGATACGCAGTATTTT
-	once	TRBV5-1	TRBJ2-3	CASSEQGITDTQYF	TGCGCCAGCAGCGAACAGGGAATCACAGATACGCAGTATTTT
-	-	TRBV9	TRBJ2-1	CASSVVGGPGGNEQFF	TGTGCCAGCAGCGTAGTAGGCGGCCCCGGGGGCAATGAGCAGTTCTTC
-	many	TRBV19	TRBJ2-5	CASSTPSEETQYF	TGTGCCAGTAGTACGCCTAGCGAAGAGACCCAGTACTTC
-	once	TRBV24-1	TRBJ2-3	CATSDLQSSASTDTQYF	TGTGCCACCAGTGATTTACAATCCAGCGCTAGCACAGATACGCAGTATTTT
TRBD1	-	TRBV2	TRBJ2-3	CASSRDRSTDTQYF	TGTGCCAGCAGTCGGGACAGGAGCACAGATACGCAGTATTTT
-	-	TRBV7-9	TRBJ2-7	CASSKTAHYSYEQYF	TGTGCCAGCAGCAAGACAGCCCATTACTCCTACGAGCAGTACTTC
-	-	TRBV7-2	TRBJ2-7	CASSPDSSYEQYF	TGTGCCAGCAGCCCCGACAGTTCCTACGAGCAGTACTTC
TRBD2	-	TRBV5-4	TRBJ2-7	CASSLGTRRPYEQYF	TGTGCCAGCAGCCTGGGGACTAGGAGGCCCTACGAGCAGTACTTC
-	-	TRBV27	TRBJ2-7	CAKGKETNEQYF	TGTGCCAAAGGTAAGGAGACCAACGAGCAGTACTTC
TRBD1	-	TRBV28	TRBJ2-5	CASATPGGMETQYF	TGTGCCAGCGCGACGCCAGGGGGTATGGAGACCCAGTACTTC
-	many	TRBV2	TRBJ1-2	CASSPTGKGGYTF	TGTGCCAGCAGCCCCACAGGGAAAGGTGGCTACACCTTC
TRBD2	-	TRBV28	TRBJ2-1	CASSPPGLAGVNEQFF	TGTGCCAGCAGTCCCCCGGGACTAGCGGGCGTCAATGAGCAGTTCTTC
-	-	TRBV19	TRBJ1-3	CASSSRPGNTIYF	TGTGCCAGTAGTAGCAGGCCTGGAAACACCATATATTTT
-	-	TRBV29-1	TRBJ2-3	CSADPQEEYSTDTQYF	TGCAGCGCCGACCCCCAGGAGGAATATAGCACAGATACGCAGTATTTT
TRBD1	-	TRBV19	TRBJ1-5	CASKGQNQPQHF	TGTGCCAGTAAGGGACAGAATCAGCCCCAGCATTTT
TRBD2	-	TRBV7-2	TRBJ2-7	CASSFGGSRRHEQYF	TGTGCCAGCAGCTTTGGCGGGAGTCGGAGACACGAGCAGTACTTC
TRBD1	-	TRBV9	TRBJ1-1	CASSVAGQVNTEAFF	TGTGCCAGCAGCGTAGCTGGACAGGTTAACACTGAAGCTTTCTTT
TRBD1	-	TRBV19	TRBJ1-4	CASSPGQGNEKLFF	TGTGCCAGTAGTCCGGGACAGGGGAATGAAAAACTGTTTTTT
TRBD1	-	TRBV5-1	TRBJ1-2	CASSLEGQGAGYTF	TGCGCCAGCAGCTTGGAAGGACAGGGGGCTGGCTACACCTTC
-	-	TRBV2	TRBJ1-1	CASSARGSGTEAFF	TGTGCCAGCAGCGCACGGGGATCGGGCACTGAAGCTTTCTTT
TRBD1	-	TRBV28	TRBJ2-5	CASSLGQEETQYF	TGTGCCAGCAGTCTGGGACAGGAAGAGACCCAGTACTTC
-	few	TRBV19	TRBJ1-5	CASMYGNGINQPQHF	TGTGCCAGTATGTACGGGAACGGAATCAATCAGCCCCAGCATTTT
-	-	TRBV7-8	TRBJ2-6	CASSLVQRGAGVSTSGANVLTF	TGTGCCAGCAGCTTAGTTCAGCGTGGGGCAGGGGTGTCCACCTCTGGGGCCAACGTCCTGACTTTC
-	-	TRBV11-2	TRBJ2-7	CASSLSAGQGRYEQYF	TGTGCCAGCAGCTTATCCGCCGGGCAGGGGCGGTACGAGCAGTACTTC
TRBD1	-	TRBV6-5	TRBJ1-1	CASSRSLTGVIEAFF	TGTGCCAGCAGTAGGTCCCTGACAGGGGTAATTGAAGCTTTCTTT
-	once	TRBV6-2/TRBV6-3	TRBJ1-6	CASSQRQITYNSPLHF	TGTGCCAGCAGCCAAAGACAGATCACCTATAATTCACCCCTCCACTTT
-	-	TRBV5-4	TRBJ2-3	CASSLGLPLQDTQYF	TGTGCCAGCAGCTTGGGACTACCACTTCAAGATACGCAGTATTTT
TRBD2	-	TRBV2	TRBJ2-1	CASSESSSGGQQFF	TGTGCCAGCAGTGAATCGTCTAGCGGGGGGCAACAGTTCTTC
TRBD1	-	TRBV5-4	TRBJ1-4	CASRYGTGSNEKLFF	TGTGCCAGCAGATACGGGACAGGGTCAAATGAAAAACTGTTTTTT
TRBD1	-	TRBV19	TRBJ1-2	CASSPTDRAYGYTF	TGTGCCAGTTCACCTACGGACAGGGCCTATGGCTACACCTTC
TRBD1	-	TRBV6-5	TRBJ1-2	CASRGTGDNYGYTF	TGTGCCAGCAGGGGGACAGGGGATAACTATGGCTACACCTTC
-	many	TRBV5-4	TRBJ1-4	CASSEQPTNEKLFF	TGTGCCAGCAGCGAACAGCCTACTAATGAAAAACTGTTTTTT
TRBD1	-	TRBV27	TRBJ2-3	CASRNRGGHNTDTQYF	TGTGCCAGCCGGAATAGAGGGGGCCACAACACAGATACGCAGTATTTT
TRBD2	once	TRBV10-1	TRBJ2-3	CASSPGGSTDTQYF	TGCGCCAGCAGTCCCGGGGGGAGCACAGATACGCAGTATTTT
-	-	TRBV3-1/TRBV3-2	TRBJ1-4	CATGTKEKGYGKLFF	TGTGCCACGGGGACAAAAGAAAAGGGTTACGGAAAACTGTTTTTT
TRBD1	-	TRBV24-1	TRBJ1-1	CATSDPGTGDTEAFF	TGTGCCACCAGTGACCCCGGGACAGGGGACACTGAAGCTTTCTTT
-	-	TRBV7-9	TRBJ1-3	CASSPTARGVGNTIYF	TGTGCCAGCAGCCCAACCGCCCGGGGAGTCGGAAACACCATATATTTT
-	-	TRBV2	TRBJ2-5	CASSKRGAEETQYF	TGTGCCAGCAGTAAACGGGGGGCCGAAGAGACCCAGTACTTC
TRBD1	-	TRBV27	TRBJ2-7	CASRELKGGTGSYEQYF	TGTGCCAGCCGAGAACTTAAGGGAGGGACAGGGTCCTACGAGCAGTACTTC
-	-	TRBV2	TRBJ1-1	CASRPQTRYTEAFF	TGTGCCAGCAGACCCCAGACAAGGTACACTGAAGCTTTCTTT
-	-	TRBV6-1	TRBJ1-2	CASSEAKEPYGYTF	TGTGCCAGCAGTGAAGCGAAGGAGCCCTATGGCTACACCTTC
-	-	TRBV21-1	TRBJ2-7	CASNTPPGTGRVQYF	TGTGCCAGCAATACACCCCCCGGGACAGGGAGGGTGCAGTACTTC
-	-	TRBV19	TRBJ1-2	CASMPPGASSYGYTF	TGTGCCAGTATGCCCCCAGGGGCGAGCTCCTATGGCTACACCTTC
TRBD1	-	TRBV19	TRBJ1-5	CASSRGPYQPQHF	TGTGCCAGTAGCAGGGGGCCGTATCAGCCCCAGCATTTT
-	-	TRBV3-1/TRBV3-2	TRBJ2-5	CASSFLGTSQETQYF	TGTGCCAGCAGCTTCCTAGGGACAAGCCAAGAGACCCAGTACTTC
TRBD1	-	TRBV27	TRBJ2-7	CASGLIQGAYEQYF	TGTGCCAGCGGACTTATACAGGGGGCCTACGAGCAGTACTTC
TRBD1	-	TRBV6-5	TRBJ2-5	CASSSTGGQETQYF	TGTGCCAGCAGTTCGACAGGGGGCCAAGAGACCCAGTACTTC
TRBD1	-	TRBV7-7	TRBJ2-5	CASSRTGAEETQYF	TGTGCCAGCAGCCGGACAGGGGCGGAGGAGACCCAGTACTTC
-	-	TRBV6-1	TRBJ1-5	CASSEPQDYQPQHF	TGTGCCAGCAGTGAACCGCAGGACTATCAGCCCCAGCATTTT
-	-	TRBV19	TRBJ1-2	CASSIERDYGYTF	TGTGCCAGTAGTATTGAGCGGGACTATGGCTACACCTTC
-	-	TRBV5-5	TRBJ1-6	CASSEGGYNSPLHF	TGTGCCAGCAGCGAGGGGGGGTATAATTCACCCCTCCACTTT
TRBD1	-	TRBV10-1	TRBJ2-2	CASRAGTGDTGELFF	TGCGCCAGCAGAGCCGGGACAGGGGACACCGGGGAGCTGTTTTTT
-	-	TRBV6-1	TRBJ1-3	CASSSPQGLGNTIYF	TGTGCCAGCAGTTCGCCCCAGGGACTCGGAAACACCATATATTTT